The 26 T cell receptor beta chains below come from one sample, sequenced in a study of control samples from healthy donors and cancer patients (dated by TCRdb to the early 2020s). The receptor library was made with the immunoSEQ multiplex PCR assay. TCRdb stores this immuneACCESS table with in-frame sequences only. Part of the clones is absent; in the studies checked, under half of the shortfall reflects unresolved V genes, and no reason is known for the rest. The sample contains around 150,000 clones, approximately 96% of them found a single time. Together, the top ten hold roughly 8.4% of the sample. Sequencing was carried out using blood. The receptors were gathered from a woman in her forties in good health.

This sequence joins TRBV6-6 and TRBJ2-7, with D perhaps TRBD2 (6 bases). This CDR3 has 13 amino acids. From germline, CDR1 is MNHNY and CDR2 SVGAGI (reference sequence). The V gene lost 6 bases and the J gene lost 2 bases, with 11 bases spanning the gap. The CDR3 region is CASRKWGAYEQYF. DNA for the CDR3: TGTGCCAGCAGAAAGTGGGGGGCCTACGAGCAGTACTTC.

This chain connects TRBV25-1 to TRBJ2-7; the D gene is possibly TRBD2 (6 bases). Per the germline V gene, CDR1 is MGHDK and CDR2 is SYGVNS. The V gene lost 1 base and the J gene lost 7 bases, with 14 bases spanning the gap. The length of the CDR3 is 14 residues. The CDR3 DNA reads as TGTGCCAGCAGTGAATTTTGGGACTTACGGGAGCAGTACTTC. This encodes CASSEFWDLREQYF.

This clone showed up just once. V and J are TRBV5-4 and TRBJ2-7; D possibly corresponds to TRBD2 (5 bases). The CDR3 runs to 13 residues. V was pared by 1 base and J by 3 bases, with 8 bases between. Per the germline V gene, CDR1 is SGHNT and CDR2 is YYREEE (reference sequence). CDR3 residues: CASSLSGGYEQYF. The CDR3 nucleotides read TGTGCCAGCAGCTTGAGCGGCGGCTACGAGCAGTACTTC.

This clone was counted a few times. The chain has TRBV11-2 and TRBJ2-7, with D hard to call. The germline V gene encodes CDR1 SGHAT and CDR2 FQNNGV. V was pared by 1 base and J by 4 bases, with 11 bases between. CDR3 length equals 14 residues. CDR3 loop: CASSLGLSSYEQYF. The CDR3 DNA follows: TGTGCCAGCAGCTTAGGGTTGTCTTCTTACGAGCAGTACTTC. The full variable domain, in which reference TRBV11-2 and TRBJ2-7 provide the parts outside the CDR3, is EAGVAQSPRYKIIEKRQSVAFWCNPISGHATLYWYQQILGQGPKLLIQFQNNGVVDDSQLPKDRFSAERLKGVDSTLKIQPAKLEDSAVYLCASSLGLSSYEQYFGPGTRLTVT.

The rearrangement links TRBV7-8 to TRBJ2-2, with a tentative D call TRBD1 (6 bases). V lost 5 bases and J lost 2, with 12 bases in between. The CDR3 spans 15 residues. Germline CDR1 and CDR2: SGHVS and FQNEAQ. CDR3 residues: CASSAYRVNTGELFF. Written as DNA, the CDR3 is TGTGCCAGCAGCGCATACAGGGTAAACACCGGGGAGCTGTTTTTT.

The chain combines TRBV27 with TRBJ2-7, with D tentatively TRBD1 or TRBD2 (5 bases each). Trimming removed 0 bases from V and 6 bases from J, with 15 bases in between. This CDR3 contains 15 residues. Germline CDR1 MNHEY, CDR2 SMNVEV (reference sequence). CDR3 sequence reads: CASSLSIQRGFEQYF. CDR3 nucleotide sequence: TGTGCCAGCAGTTTATCGATACAGAGGGGTTTCGAGCAGTACTTC.

V is TRBV19 and J is TRBJ1-2; 8 bases fit TRBD1. Germline V lookup: CDR1 LNHDA, CDR2 SQIVND (reference sequence). Germline trimming cut 4 bases from V and 4 bases from J; bases unmatched to any gene: 8. The CDR3 is 15 residues long. CDR3 nucleotide sequence: TGTGCCAGTAGTACAGACGCCGGACAGGGCTATGGCTACACCTTC. This codes for CASSTDAGQGYGYTF.

The chain recombines TRBV11-2 with TRBJ2-5, with D possibly TRBD1 on 6 matching bases. V was shortened by 2 bases and J by 2 bases, with 12 bases between the two germline ends. The CDR3 length is 15 residues. The germline gives CDR1 SGHAT, CDR2 FQNNGV. For the CDR3, the DNA is TGTGCCAGCAGCTTAAACAGGGAAAGGCAAGAGACCCAGTACTTC. Translated, it gives CASSLNRERQETQYF.

This sequence joins TRBV7-9 and TRBJ1-2, with 8 bases fitting TRBD1. Per the germline V gene, CDR1 is SEHNR and CDR2 is FQNEAQ (reference sequence). The CDR3 consists of 13 residues. V was pared by 7 bases and J by 3 bases, with 4 bases of the junction left unmatched. Written as DNA, the CDR3 is TGTGCCAGCAACAGGGGACAGGACTATGGCTACACCTTC. Its protein product is CASNRGQDYGYTF.

The rearrangement links TRBV7-8 to TRBJ1-3; TRBD1 agrees at 7 bases. The germline V gene encodes CDR1 SGHVS and CDR2 FQNEAQ. After removal of 5 bases from V and 5 bases from J, the junction contained 6 bases not matched to a gene. This CDR3 region has 14 residues. In nucleotides, the CDR3 is TGTGCCAGCAGCGGACCGGGACAGAGAAACACCATATATTTT. Encoded protein: CASSGPGQRNTIYF.

The V gene is TRBV9, the J gene TRBJ1-3; D is ambiguous. The CDR3 has 15 residues. The V gene's germline CDR1 is SGDLS and CDR2 YYNGEE. Trimming pared 4 bases from V and 2 bases from J, leaving 13 bases between. The CDR3 is CASSPQRLTGNTIYF. The CDR3 region has the DNA TGTGCCAGCAGCCCCCAGAGGTTGACTGGAAACACCATATATTTT.

This chain uses TRBV5-4 with TRBJ2-1; TRBD1 aligns across 7 bases. V shed 4 bases and J 15 bases; nucleotides not matched to a gene: 13. Germline V gene lookup returns CDR1 SGHNT and CDR2 YYREEE (reference sequence). The CDR3 contains 13 residues. The CDR3 protein is CASSPGQVGLPFF. The CDR3 DNA follows: TGTGCCAGCAGCCCCGGACAGGTTGGGTTGCCGTTCTTC.

The rearrangement links TRBV6-2 or TRBV6-3 to TRBJ2-7; D is undetermined. CDR3 length: 13 amino acids. Between the trimmed V and J ends, which lost 0 bases and 11 bases, there was a span of 14 bases. CDR1 is MNHEY, CDR2 SVGEGT, per germline. CDR3 nucleotide sequence: TGTGCCAGCAGTTACTCCTTTGGCAGCAGCGAGTACTTC. This sequence encodes CASSYSFGSSEYF.

The sample holds many counts of this clone. The rearrangement links TRBV6-6 to TRBJ1-3, with D unclear. The CDR3 loop spans 15 amino acids. CDR1 and CDR2 (germline): MNHNY, SVGAGI (reference sequence). V was clipped by 2 bases and J by 2 bases, with 10 bases between them. CDR3 bases: TGTGCCAGCAGTTACGACCTAACCGCTGGAAACACCATATATTTT. Translation gives CASSYDLTAGNTIYF.

The V and J genes are TRBV10-3 and TRBJ1-5; possible D gene TRBD1, 6 bases. Trimming took 4 bases from V and 4 from J, leaving 14 bases between them. The length of the CDR3 is 15 residues. Germline assignment: CDR1 ENHRY and CDR2 SYGVKD. The CDR3 DNA follows: TGTGCCATCAGTGCGTCTGGGGGGCCAAATCAGCCCCAGCATTTT. Amino acids: CAISASGGPNQPQHF.

The chain has TRBV9 and TRBJ1-3; 10 bases align to TRBD1. With V trimmed by 4 bases and J by 2 bases, 21 bases remained unmatched. In germline, CDR1 is SGDLS, CDR2 YYNGEE. The CDR3 is 21 residues long. CDR3 nucleotide sequence: TGTGCCAGCAGCTCAAACGATTTTGAGGCATCGGGACAGGGGACTGGAAACACCATATATTTT. The encoded protein is CASSSNDFEASGQGTGNTIYF.

The CDR3 nucleotides read TGTGCCAGCAGCTTGGTGGTAGCGGGGGGGACCGGGGAGCTGTTTTTT. This gives the protein CASSLVVAGGTGELFF. The genes are TRBV5-6 and TRBJ2-2; 11 bases fit TRBD2. Germline assignment: CDR1 SGHDT and CDR2 YYEEEE. Trimming took 0 bases from V and 5 from J; bases not matched to a gene: 3. The CDR3 spans 16 residues.

This clone is a singleton in its sample. V gene TRBV19 combines with J gene TRBJ1-2; D uncertain. CDR3 length equals 11 residues. V shed 8 bases and J shed 5 bases, with 9 bases lying between them. The V gene's germline CDR1 is LNHDA and CDR2 SQIVND (reference sequence). CDR3 DNA: TGTGCCAGTGGCGAAGGGTATGGCTACACCTTC. It yields the protein CASGEGYGYTF.

The chain recombines TRBV18 with TRBJ2-7; weak D call: TRBD1 (6 bases). The CDR3 loop spans 15 amino acids. V was clipped by 5 bases and J by 2 bases, with 16 bases between them. Germline CDR1 reads KGHSH; CDR2 reads LQKENI. The chain's CDR3 is CASSSTGPNTYEQYF. The CDR3 DNA is TGTGCCAGCTCATCCACAGGGCCCAATACCTACGAGCAGTACTTC.

The gene calls are TRBV10-3 and TRBJ2-3, with 12 nucleotides matching TRBD2. Germline trimming cut 7 bases from V and 4 bases from J; bases unmatched to any gene: 6. Germline CDR1 reads ENHRY; CDR2 reads SYGVKD. CDR3 length: 15 amino acids. CDR3: CAINLLAGGPDTQYF. CDR3 bases: TGTGCCATCAATCTACTAGCGGGGGGTCCAGATACGCAGTATTTT.

The V and J genes are TRBV27 and TRBJ1-5; 10 nucleotides line up with TRBD1. Germline assignment: CDR1 MNHEY and CDR2 SMNVEV (reference sequence). V was clipped by 4 bases and J by 4 bases; unmatched bases: 4. The CDR3 covers 15 residues. Here the CDR3 reads CASSSGQGSNQPQHF. The CDR3 region has the DNA TGTGCCAGCAGTTCGGGACAGGGGTCTAATCAGCCCCAGCATTTT.

The chain has TRBV9 and TRBJ2-1, with 12 bases lining up with TRBD2. J gave up 8 bases and V 1 base, and 7 bases lay outside the gene matches. Germline assignment: CDR1 SGDLS and CDR2 YYNGEE. The CDR3 loop spans 16 amino acids. DNA of the CDR3: TGTGCCAGCAGCGTATCGGGACTAGCGGGTTTGGATGAGCAGTTCTTC. Its protein is CASSVSGLAGLDEQFF.

This clone was seen more than once but under ten times. V is TRBV4-2 and J is TRBJ2-5; D might be TRBD2 (5 bases). V lost 4 bases and J lost 5, with 17 bases in between. The CDR3 covers 15 residues. Germline V gene sequence: CDR1 LGHNA, CDR2 YNFKEQ. Here the CDR3 DNA reads TGTGCCAGCAGCCCTAGACACTCGACGGGGGAGACCCAGTACTTC. This encodes CASSPRHSTGETQYF.

V is TRBV27 and J is TRBJ2-7; tentatively, D is TRBD1 (6 bases). CDR1 MNHEY and CDR2 SMNVEV come from the germline V gene (reference sequence). The CDR3 length is 13 residues. V lost 6 bases to trimming and J lost 6 bases, with 15 bases between them. CDR3 bases: TGTGCCAGCAGCCCCAGGGGTCCGGGCGAGCAGTACTTC. Its translation is CASSPRGPGEQYF.

The count of this clone is one. V usage is TRBV19 and J usage is TRBJ1-1; 7 bases are shared with TRBD1. Germline lookup yields CDR1 LNHDA and CDR2 SQIVND (reference sequence). V gave up 8 bases and J gave up 0 bases; unmatched junction bases: 12. The length of the CDR3 is 16 residues. DNA for the CDR3: TGTGCCAGTCGACAGGGTCAGCACCATGTGAACACTGAAGCTTTCTTT. This encodes CASRQGQHHVNTEAFF.

The rearrangement uses TRBV7-2 and TRBJ2-5, with 11 bases identical to TRBD2. Germline assignment: CDR1 SGHTA and CDR2 FQGNSA. The CDR3 covers 15 residues. J lost 10 bases, V lost 1 base, and 8 bases had no gene match. In nucleotides, the CDR3 is TGTGCCAGCAGCTTAGGGCTAGCGGGGGGCCCGGACCAGTACTTC. Translation gives CASSLGLAGGPDQYF.